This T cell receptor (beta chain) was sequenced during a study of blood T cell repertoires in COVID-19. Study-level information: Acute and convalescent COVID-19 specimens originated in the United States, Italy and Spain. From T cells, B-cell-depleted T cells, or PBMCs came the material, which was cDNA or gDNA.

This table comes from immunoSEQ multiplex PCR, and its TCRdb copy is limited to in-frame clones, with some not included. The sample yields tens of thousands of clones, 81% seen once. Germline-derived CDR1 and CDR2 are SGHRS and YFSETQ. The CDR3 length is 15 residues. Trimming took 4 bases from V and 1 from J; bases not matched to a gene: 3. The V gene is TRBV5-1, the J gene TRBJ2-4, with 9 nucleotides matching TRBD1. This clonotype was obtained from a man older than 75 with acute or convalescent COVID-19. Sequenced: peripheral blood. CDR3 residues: CASSDGQGAKNIQYF. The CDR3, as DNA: TGCGCCAGCAGCGACGGACAGGGGGCCAAAAACATTCAGTACTTC. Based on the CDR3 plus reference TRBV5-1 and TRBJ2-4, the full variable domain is KAGVTQTPRYLIKTRGQQVTLSCSPISGHRSVSWYQQTPGQGLQFLFEYFSETQRNKGNFPGRFSGRQFSNSRSEMNVSTLELGDSALYLCASSDGQGAKNIQYFGAGTRLSVL.